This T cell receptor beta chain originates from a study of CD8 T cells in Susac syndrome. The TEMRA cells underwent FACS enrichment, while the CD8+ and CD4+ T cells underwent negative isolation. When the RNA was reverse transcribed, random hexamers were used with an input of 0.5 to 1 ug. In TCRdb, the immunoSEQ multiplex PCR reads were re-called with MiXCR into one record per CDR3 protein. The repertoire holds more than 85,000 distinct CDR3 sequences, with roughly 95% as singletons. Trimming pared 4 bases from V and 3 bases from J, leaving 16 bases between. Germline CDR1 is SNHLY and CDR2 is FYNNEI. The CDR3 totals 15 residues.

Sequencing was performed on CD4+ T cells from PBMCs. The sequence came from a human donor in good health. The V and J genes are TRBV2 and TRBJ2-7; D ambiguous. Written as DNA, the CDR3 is TGTGCCAGCAGTGCGGGCAGAGAACGCAACTACGAGCAGTACTTC. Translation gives CASSAGRERNYEQYF.